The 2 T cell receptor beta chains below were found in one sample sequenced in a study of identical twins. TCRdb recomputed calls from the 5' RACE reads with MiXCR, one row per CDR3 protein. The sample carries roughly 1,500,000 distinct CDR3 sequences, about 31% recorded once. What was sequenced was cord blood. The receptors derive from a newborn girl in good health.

In nucleotides, the CDR3 is TGTGCCAGTAGTCCCCTGGGACAAGTGAGTGGCTACACCTTC. Translation gives CASSPLGQVSGYTF. This chain links TRBV19 with TRBJ1-2; the D gene is possibly TRBD1 (6 bases). Germline CDR1 reads LNHDA; CDR2 reads SQIVND (reference sequence). This CDR3 spans 14 amino acids. V lost 5 bases, J lost 7 bases, and 17 bases lay in between.

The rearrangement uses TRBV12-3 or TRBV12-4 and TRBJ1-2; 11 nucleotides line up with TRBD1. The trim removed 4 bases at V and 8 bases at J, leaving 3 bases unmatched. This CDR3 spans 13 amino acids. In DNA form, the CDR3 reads TGTGCCAGCAGTTGGACAGGGGGCGCGGGCTACACCTTC. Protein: CASSWTGGAGYTF.